This entry lists 27 T cell receptor beta chains sequenced from one sample in a study of blood T cell repertoires in COVID-19 (dated by TCRdb to the early 2020s). Library method: the immunoSEQ multiplex PCR assay. TCRdb mirrors the immuneACCESS table, restricted to in-frame sequences. Some clones are absent from its copies; in checked studies, under half trace to an unresolved V gene, and the reason for the others is unknown. This sample comprises about 74,000 clones, 84% of them detected only once. The leading ten clones occupy 8.8% of the sample. The sequenced material came from peripheral blood. The receptors shown here come from a man aged 45-65 years with active COVID-19.

The chain links TRBV20-1 to TRBJ2-3; D unclear. V gave up 5 bases and J gave up 0 bases, with 12 bases separating them. The CDR3 is 14 amino acids. Germline V gives CDR1 DFQATT, CDR2 SNEGSKA (reference sequence). CDR3 in DNA: TGCAGTGCTGGTGGGTACTCAAGCACAGATACGCAGTATTTT. This translates into CSAGGYSSTDTQYF.

This clone was seen just once. The J gene is TRBJ1-2, the V gene TRBV18; no clear D. CDR3 size: 13 residues. Germline-derived CDR1 and CDR2 are KGHSH and LQKENI. V dropped 10 bases and J dropped 8 bases, with 20 bases sitting between them. DNA of the CDR3: TGTGCCACCTGGATTGGGGAGGTCGGCGGCTACACCTTC. This sequence encodes CATWIGEVGGYTF.

This chain joins TRBV10-3 and TRBJ2-3; D might be TRBD2 (6 bases). V shed 7 bases and J shed 2 bases, with 13 bases lying between them. Germline loops: CDR1 ENHRY, CDR2 SYGVKD. This CDR3 comprises 14 residues. In DNA form, the CDR3 reads TGTGCCATCACCCCGAGGGAGGCCACAGATACGCAGTATTTT. This sequence encodes CAITPREATDTQYF.

CDR3 nucleotide sequence: TGCGCCAGCAGCCAAGTAGGGACTAGCGGATTCAATGAGCAGTTCTTC. This encodes CASSQVGTSGFNEQFF. The gene calls are TRBV4-1 and TRBJ2-1; 11 bases match TRBD2. V shed 1 base and J 6 bases; nucleotides not matched to a gene: 5. Per the germline V gene, CDR1 is MGHRA and CDR2 is YSYEKL. The CDR3 loop spans 16 amino acids.

The chain recombines TRBV12-5 with TRBJ1-2, with D unclear. The CDR3 is 13 residues long. Trimming cost V 3 bases and J 5 bases, with 10 bases left between them. Germline V gene sequence: CDR1 LGHNT, CDR2 FRNRAP. The CDR3 DNA reads as TGTGCTAGTGGTTTCCCCCAGTCTTATGGCTACACCTTC. Amino acid sequence: CASGFPQSYGYTF. The complete variable domain, with remaining parts taken from reference TRBV12-5 and TRBJ1-2, reads DARVTQTPRHKVTEMGQEVTMRCQPILGHNTVFWYRQTMMQGLELLAYFRNRAPLDDSGMPKDRFSAEMPDATLATLKIQPSEPRDSAVYFCASGFPQSYGYTFGSGTRLTVV.

The rearrangement joins TRBV30 to TRBJ1-4; D unresolved. Germline CDR1 reads GTSNPN; CDR2 reads SVGIG (reference sequence). V lost 7 bases and J 0 bases, leaving 12 bases between the germline ends. This CDR3 spans 14 amino acids. CDR3 nucleotides: TGTGCCTCCCCCGGGAAAACAACTAATGAAAAACTGTTTTTT. Residues: CASPGKTTNEKLFF.

The chain recombines TRBV2 with TRBJ2-6; no definite D call. There are 16 residues in the CDR3. The germline V gene encodes CDR1 SNHLY and CDR2 FYNNEI. V lost 8 bases and J lost 0, with 14 bases in between. DNA of the CDR3: TGTGCCAGCGTAGCTAGGTTCGGCTCTGGGGCCAACGTCCTGACTTTC. This gives the protein CASVARFGSGANVLTF.

The chain combines TRBV6-4 with TRBJ2-1; D possibly corresponds to TRBD2 (5 bases). Trimming shortened V by 3 bases and J by 3 bases, and 6 bases separated the two germline ends. There are 13 residues in the CDR3. Germline assignment: CDR1 MRHNA and CDR2 SNTAGT. DNA of the CDR3: TGTGCCAGCAGTGATCGGGGCTACAATGAGCAGTTCTTC. Translating gives CASSDRGYNEQFF.

The V gene is TRBV11-2, the J gene TRBJ2-1; the D gene is possibly TRBD1 (7 bases). Germline V gene sequence: CDR1 SGHAT, CDR2 FQNNGV. CDR3 size: 16 residues. Trimming shortened V by 3 bases and J by 4 bases, and 16 bases separated the two germline ends. Here the CDR3 reads CASSLPGGGQYNEQFF. CDR3 in DNA: TGTGCCAGCAGCTTGCCCGGAGGGGGCCAATACAATGAGCAGTTCTTC.

This sequence joins TRBV16 and TRBJ2-2; D is unresolved. The CDR3 is 13 amino acids. Germline CDR1 reads KGHSY; CDR2 reads FQNENV. Between the trimmed V and J ends, which lost 4 bases and 6 bases, there was a span of 9 bases. CDR3 in DNA: TGTGCCAGCAGCCCCAGAGACTCCGGGGAGCTGTTTTTT. Translated, it gives CASSPRDSGELFF. Together with reference TRBV16 and TRBJ2-2, the CDR3 gives the full variable domain: GEEVAQTPKHLVRGEGQKAKLYCAPIKGHSYVFWYQQVLKNEFKFLISFQNENVFDETGMPKERFSAKCLPNSPCSLEIQATKLEDSAVYFCASSPRDSGELFFGEGSRLTVL.

The chain carries TRBV12-3 or TRBV12-4 and TRBJ2-2; possible D gene TRBD1, 6 bases. This CDR3 has 12 amino acids. V lost 11 bases, J lost 1 base, and 8 bases lay in between. The CDR3 here is CAVQGNTGELFF. The CDR3 region has the DNA TGTGCCGTACAGGGGAACACCGGGGAGCTGTTTTTT.

The CDR3 loop is CASSYGATNTDTQYF. The CDR3, as DNA: TGTGCCAGCAGTTACGGAGCGACCAACACAGATACGCAGTATTTT. The chain couples TRBV6-2 or TRBV6-3 to TRBJ2-3; D call uncertain. This CDR3 contains 15 residues. Trimming removed 2 bases from V and 2 bases from J, with 11 bases in between. The V gene's germline CDR1 is MNHEY and CDR2 SVGEGT.

The chain uses TRBV11-2 and TRBJ2-7; TRBD2 is a possible D gene (7 bases). Germline V CDR1 and CDR2: SGHAT, FQNNGV. V lost 5 bases to trimming and J lost 0 bases, with 20 bases between them. The CDR3 extends over 17 amino acids. The CDR3 bases are TGTGCCAGCAGCCCCCTGGGGGGGCGCGCCTACTCCTACGAGCAGTACTTC. As protein: CASSPLGGRAYSYEQYF.

This chain connects TRBV10-3 to TRBJ2-7; the match to TRBD1 covers 8 bases. V lost 8 bases, J lost 2 bases, and 14 bases stayed unmatched. Germline CDR1 is ENHRY and CDR2 is SYGVKD. This CDR3 is 16 amino acids long. The CDR3 DNA sequence: TGTGCCATCGGATGGGGAACAGGGGGGAACGCCTACGAGCAGTACTTC. It is translated as CAIGWGTGGNAYEQYF.

V and J are TRBV24-1 and TRBJ2-1, with 7 bases lining up with TRBD2. V trimming: 9 bases; J trimming: 8 bases; junction bases outside the gene matches: 6. CDR3 length equals 12 residues. In germline, CDR1 is KGHDR, CDR2 SFDVKD. Here the CDR3 reads CATRGDLDEQFF. In DNA, the CDR3 is TGTGCCACCCGGGGGGATTTGGATGAGCAGTTCTTC.

A word on this clone: An end of the junction differs from the germline gene, which may be a read error. The sample has other DNA sequences that encode this CDR3 too. The gene calls are TRBV5-1 and TRBJ1-6; a possible D gene is TRBD1 (5 bases). The germline gives CDR1 SGHRS, CDR2 YFSETQ. The CDR3 length is 14 residues. The CDR3 here is CASSLSDSGSPLHF. In DNA, the CDR3 is TGCGCCAGCAGCTTGTCGGATTCAGGGTCACCCCTTCACTTT.

The V and J genes are TRBV3-1 (or the pseudogene TRBV3-2) and TRBJ1-5; D not certain. V shed 4 bases and J shed 3 bases, with 10 bases lying between them. Germline V gene sequence: CDR1 LGHDT, CDR2 YNNKEL (reference sequence). The CDR3 loop spans 14 amino acids. This CDR3 is CASSPQDSNQPQHF. The CDR3 coding sequence is TGTGCCAGCAGCCCCCAGGACTCCAATCAGCCCCAGCATTTT.

This chain joins TRBV18 and TRBJ2-7, with D perhaps matching TRBD2 (6 bases). The CDR3 spans 15 residues. The germline V and J ends were trimmed by 1 base and 3 bases, with 13 bases remaining between them. Germline values: CDR1 KGHSH, CDR2 LQKENI. CDR3 sequence: CASSPRGESGYEQYF. The CDR3 DNA is TGTGCCAGCTCACCACGGGGGGAGAGCGGCTACGAGCAGTACTTC.

The chain recombines TRBV7-2 with TRBJ1-5, with D unclear. CDR3 size: 13 residues. Looked up from germline, CDR1 is SGHTA and CDR2 is FQGNSA. The V gene lost 5 bases and the J gene lost 5 bases, with 10 bases spanning the gap. The CDR3 DNA reads TGTGCCAGCAGCGTCTTCGTTGATCAGCCCCAGCATTTT. This codes for CASSVFVDQPQHF.

There are a few counts of this clone. Written as DNA, the CDR3 is TGTGCCAGCAGTTACTCGGTAGCTAGTGGTAATGAGCAGTTCTTC. It yields the protein CASSYSVASGNEQFF. This chain joins TRBV6-5 and TRBJ2-1; D is ambiguous. V lost 0 bases and J lost 7, with 13 bases in between. Germline V gives CDR1 MNHEY, CDR2 SVGAGI. This CDR3 is 15 amino acids long.

The genes are TRBV7-9 and TRBJ2-3; maybe TRBD2 (5 bases). Germline V gives CDR1 SEHNR, CDR2 FQNEAQ (reference sequence). V lost 7 bases, J lost 0 bases, and 11 bases lay in between. The CDR3 contains 14 residues. The CDR3 DNA sequence: TGTGCCAGCACCGGCTCGGGGAGCACAGATACGCAGTATTTT. Translating it yields CASTGSGSTDTQYF.

The chain couples TRBV21-1 to TRBJ2-5; the D segment call TRBD1 is taken from the table without a DNA check. TRBV21-1 is a pseudogene locus. This CDR3 has 18 residues. CDR3: CASSPGREGQGIQETQYF. The CDR3 nucleotides read TGTGCCAGCAGTCCTGGCAGGGAAGGACAGGGGATTCAAGAGACCCAGTACTTC.

CDR3 sequence: CASSPTKSGSPDTQYF. The CDR3 DNA is TGTGCCAGCAGCCCTACCAAGAGCGGGAGCCCCGATACGCAGTATTTT. This chain connects TRBV6-2 or TRBV6-3 to TRBJ2-3; 8 nucleotides align to TRBD2. From germline, CDR1 is MNHEY and CDR2 SVGEGT. V lost 6 bases to trimming and J lost 6 bases; unmatched junction nucleotides: 14. The length of the CDR3 is 16 residues.

The CDR3: CASSPTPTEIVGTDTQYF. As DNA, the CDR3 is TGCGCCAGCAGCCCTACACCCACGGAGATTGTCGGCACAGATACGCAGTATTTT. The rearrangement links TRBV4-1 to TRBJ2-3; no firm D call. The germline V and J ends were trimmed by 4 bases and 1 base, with 21 bases remaining between them. The CDR3 loop spans 18 amino acids. Germline V CDR1 and CDR2: MGHRA, YSYEKL.

J is TRBJ2-7 and V is TRBV7-9; 10 bases agree with TRBD2. The CDR3 has 14 residues. CDR1 is SEHNR, CDR2 FQNEAQ, per germline (reference sequence). With 7 bases clipped from V and 2 bases from J, the junction kept 5 bases outside the gene matches. CDR3 sequence reads: CASTDGLAAYEQYF. As DNA, the CDR3 is TGTGCCAGCACTGATGGACTAGCGGCCTACGAGCAGTACTTC.

This clone was observed a few times. This sequence joins TRBV2 and TRBJ2-1, with a tentative D call TRBD2 (7 bases). This CDR3 has 14 amino acids. V lost 7 bases and J lost 4, with 14 bases in between. Germline V gene data show CDR1 as SNHLY and CDR2 as FYNNEI. The CDR3 sequence: CASTGGGGYNEQFF. The DNA for the CDR3 is TGTGCCAGCACCGGGGGAGGGGGTTACAATGAGCAGTTCTTC. Supplemented by reference TRBV2 and TRBJ2-1, the full variable domain reads EPEVTQTPSHQVTQMGQEVILRCVPISNHLYFYWYRQILGQKVEFLVSFYNNEISEKSEIFDDQFSVERPDGSNFTLKIRSTKLEDSAMYFCASTGGGGYNEQFFGPGTRLTVL.

The chain links TRBV4-3 to TRBJ2-1; a possible D gene is TRBD1 (6 bases). The CDR3 length is 15 residues. V was cut by 5 bases and J by 0 bases, with 11 bases left in between. In germline, CDR1 is LGHNA, CDR2 YSLEER. CDR3 DNA sequence: TGCGCCAGCAGCTCTCAGGGGAGCTCCTACAATGAGCAGTTCTTC. Translated, it gives CASSSQGSSYNEQFF.